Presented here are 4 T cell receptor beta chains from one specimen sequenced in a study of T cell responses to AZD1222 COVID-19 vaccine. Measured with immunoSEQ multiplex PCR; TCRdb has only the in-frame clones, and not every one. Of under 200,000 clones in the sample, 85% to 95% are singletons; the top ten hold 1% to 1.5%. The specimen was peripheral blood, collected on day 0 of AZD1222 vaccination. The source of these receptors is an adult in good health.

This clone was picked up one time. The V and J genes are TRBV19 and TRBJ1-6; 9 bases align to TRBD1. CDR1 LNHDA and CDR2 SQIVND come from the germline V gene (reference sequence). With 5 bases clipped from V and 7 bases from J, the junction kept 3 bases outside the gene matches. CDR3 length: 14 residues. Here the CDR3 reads CASSLTGGNSPLHF. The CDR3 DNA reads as TGTGCCAGTAGTTTGACAGGGGGAAATTCACCCCTCCACTTT.

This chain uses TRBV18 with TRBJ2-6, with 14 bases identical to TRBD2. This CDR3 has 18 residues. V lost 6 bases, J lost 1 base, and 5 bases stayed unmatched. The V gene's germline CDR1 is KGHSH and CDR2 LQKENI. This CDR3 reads CASSGLAGGRSGANVLTF. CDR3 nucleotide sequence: TGTGCCAGCTCCGGACTAGCGGGGGGCCGTTCTGGGGCCAACGTCCTGACTTTC.

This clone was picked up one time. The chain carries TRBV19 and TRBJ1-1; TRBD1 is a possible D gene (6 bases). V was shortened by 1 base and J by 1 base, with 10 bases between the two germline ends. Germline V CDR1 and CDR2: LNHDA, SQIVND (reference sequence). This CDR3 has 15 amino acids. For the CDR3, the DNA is TGTGCCAGTAGTATAGGCGGGGGGCGGAACACTGAAGCTTTCTTT. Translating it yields CASSIGGGRNTEAFF.

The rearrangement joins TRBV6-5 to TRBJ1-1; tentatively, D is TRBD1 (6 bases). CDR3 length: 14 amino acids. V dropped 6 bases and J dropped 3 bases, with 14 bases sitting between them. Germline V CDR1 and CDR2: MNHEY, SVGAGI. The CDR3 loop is CASRGGLGDTEAFF. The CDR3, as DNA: TGTGCCAGCAGGGGGGGCCTGGGGGACACTGAAGCTTTCTTT.